This T cell receptor beta chain originates from a study of blood T cell repertoires in COVID-19. About the study: The origin of the acute and convalescent COVID-19 samples was the United States, Italy and Spain. T cells, B-cell-depleted T cells, or PBMCs provided the cDNA or gDNA that served as material.

Per the original data handling: Estimated nucleated cell counts came from reference gene primer amplification. Sequencing used immunoSEQ multiplex PCR; TCRdb keeps in-frame clones, though not all of them. V, J and clone size are taken as reported in that table, and D and trimming were inferred from the DNA itself. The sample shows some 150,000 clones, 70% to 90% of them seen only once. The germline CDR1 and CDR2 sequences are LNHDA and SQIVND (reference sequence). Trimming removed 7 bases from V and 4 bases from J; junction bases left unmatched: 9. This CDR3 has 14 amino acids. This chain uses TRBV19 with TRBJ1-2, with 7 nucleotides matching TRBD1. The receptor was derived from a man between 35 and 55 years old with acute or convalescent COVID-19. The specimen sequenced was peripheral blood. The CDR3 region has the DNA TGTGCCAGTACCAACAGGGGCAACGGCTATGGCTACACCTTC. Its translation is CASTNRGNGYGYTF.